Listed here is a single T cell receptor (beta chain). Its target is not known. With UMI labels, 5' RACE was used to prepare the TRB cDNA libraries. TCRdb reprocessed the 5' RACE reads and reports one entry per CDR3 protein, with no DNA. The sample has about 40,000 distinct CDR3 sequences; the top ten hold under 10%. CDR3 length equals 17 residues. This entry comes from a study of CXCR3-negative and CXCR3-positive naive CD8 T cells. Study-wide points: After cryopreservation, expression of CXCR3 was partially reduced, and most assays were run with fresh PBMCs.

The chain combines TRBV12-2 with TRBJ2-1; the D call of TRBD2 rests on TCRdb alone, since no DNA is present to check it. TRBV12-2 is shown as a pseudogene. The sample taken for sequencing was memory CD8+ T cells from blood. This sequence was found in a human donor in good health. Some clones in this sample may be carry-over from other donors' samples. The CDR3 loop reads CASRYPTSGRSYNEQFF.